This passage covers 16 T cell receptor beta chains from one sample sequenced in a study of early T cells in non-severe SARS-CoV-2 infection (dated by TCRdb to the early 2020s). The library relied on 5' RACE. The run used a NextSeq 500. TCRdb reran the public reads through fastp at Q25 and MiXCR, keeping productive beta chains. When rows share a CDR3 protein, they turn into one entry using the most common DNA and genes. For this sample the table gives fewer than 35,000 distinct CDR3 sequences, of which more than 5% were detected only once. The ten largest clones add up to less than 15% of the sample. The sample consisted of whole blood. The receptors derive from an adult who was a healthcare worker with PCR-confirmed SARS-CoV-2 infection or an uninfected control (not recorded which).

This clonotype was found many times. The chain uses TRBV29-1 and TRBJ1-2; 7 bases match TRBD1. CDR3 size: 13 residues. CDR1 and CDR2 from the germline V gene are SQVTM and ANQGSEA. V shed 2 bases and J 9 bases; nucleotides not matched to a gene: 9. The DNA of the CDR3 is TGCAGCGTTGAACTTTGGGCAGGGGGAAGCTACACCTTC. It is translated as CSVELWAGGSYTF.

This clonotype has only a few counts. The V and J genes are TRBV10-3 and TRBJ1-1; tentatively, D is TRBD1 (6 bases). The V gene's germline CDR1 is ENHRY and CDR2 SYGVKD. The CDR3 totals 17 residues. The V and J ends lost 5 bases and 0 bases respectively, with 19 bases between them. The CDR3 DNA sequence: TGTGCCATCAGTCGTTCGACAGGTTACCAGTTGAACACTGAAGCTTTCTTT. The encoded protein is CAISRSTGYQLNTEAFF.

This clonotype was found a few times. This chain links TRBV11-2 with TRBJ2-1, with 13 bases fitting TRBD2. The CDR3 consists of 17 residues. Trimming removed 5 bases from V and 10 bases from J; junction bases left unmatched: 14. The germline gives CDR1 SGHAT, CDR2 FQNNGV. CDR3 bases: TGTGCCAGCAGCCCTGGACTAGCGGGGGCCACCTTGAGGGAGCAGTTCTTC. Encoded protein: CASSPGLAGATLREQFF.

This clonotype was counted only a few times. This chain joins TRBV5-4 and TRBJ2-5; 9 bases are shared with TRBD2. V shed 0 bases, J shed 1 base, and the junction held 4 bases outside the gene matches. The CDR3 totals 16 residues. Germline V gene lookup returns CDR1 SGHNT and CDR2 YYREEE (reference sequence). The CDR3 spells CASSLGLAGPQETQYF. CDR3 nucleotide sequence: TGTGCCAGCAGCTTGGGGCTAGCGGGGCCCCAAGAGACCCAGTACTTC.

This clonotype was detected ten times or more. This chain uses TRBV5-5 with TRBJ2-1; 7 nucleotides align to TRBD1. Germline lookup yields CDR1 SGHKS and CDR2 YYEKEE (reference sequence). CDR3 length: 12 residues. Trimming removed 4 bases from V and 7 bases from J; junction bases left unmatched: 2. In nucleotides, the CDR3 is TGTGCCAGCAGCCAACAGGGGAATGAGCAGTTCTTC. Amino acids: CASSQQGNEQFF.

This clonotype has just a few counts. The CDR3 nucleotides read TGTGCCAGCAGTTACTCGTCAGCCCAAGCGAACACTGAAGCTTTCTTT. Translating it yields CASSYSSAQANTEAFF. The chain carries TRBV6-5 and TRBJ1-1; D uncertain. In germline, CDR1 is MNHEY, CDR2 SVGAGI. Deletions cut 0 bases from V and 1 base from J, with 12 bases between. The CDR3 totals 16 residues.

The rearrangement joins TRBV3-1 to TRBJ2-2; possibly TRBD1 for D (6 bases). V lost 2 bases, J lost 5 bases, and 9 bases lay in between. This CDR3 region has 14 residues. The germline V gene encodes CDR1 LGHDT and CDR2 YNNKEL (reference sequence). CDR3 DNA sequence: TGTGCCAGCAGCCAAAGGGACATTACCGGGGAGCTGTTTTTT. Translated: CASSQRDITGELFF. The variable domain in full, completed from reference TRBV3-1 and TRBJ2-2, reads DTAVSQTPKYLVTQMGNDKSIKCEQNLGHDTMYWYKQDSKKFLKIMFSYNNKELIINETVPNRFSPKSPDKAHLNLHINSLELGDSAVYFCASSQRDITGELFFGEGSRLTVL.

There are a few counts of this clonotype. V usage is TRBV20-1 and J usage is TRBJ2-1, with D possibly matching TRBD1 (5 bases). CDR1 DFQATT and CDR2 SNEGSKA come from the germline V gene (reference sequence). The CDR3 has 13 amino acids. CDR3 residues: CSPDSPTYNEQFF. The CDR3 coding sequence is TGCAGCCCCGACAGCCCTACCTACAATGAGCAGTTCTTC.

This clonotype was detected many times. The gene calls are TRBV9 and TRBJ2-7; no clear D gene. The CDR3 spans 14 residues. Germline CDR1 is SGDLS and CDR2 is YYNGEE. The V and J ends lost 5 bases and 6 bases respectively, with 18 bases between them. CDR3 residues: CASSRTAQKGEQYF. CDR3 coding DNA: TGTGCCAGCAGTCGTACGGCCCAGAAGGGCGAGCAGTACTTC.

This clonotype was recorded a few times. CDR3: CASSLGTSHETQYF. The CDR3 DNA reads TGTGCCAGCAGCTTAGGGACTAGCCACGAGACCCAGTACTTC. The rearrangement uses TRBV7-6 and TRBJ2-5, with 8 bases matching TRBD2. Germline CDR1 SGHVS, CDR2 FNYEAQ. This CDR3 has 14 residues. Losses at the gene ends were 1 base for V and 5 bases for J; bases not matched to a gene: 3.

This chain uses TRBV28 with TRBJ2-5, with D possibly being TRBD2 (6 bases). The CDR3 is made up of 15 amino acids. V lost 2 bases, J lost 2 bases, and 12 bases lay in between. The germline V gene encodes CDR1 MDHEN and CDR2 SYDVKM. The CDR3 spells CASSLASGGQETQYF. The CDR3 DNA reads TGTGCCAGCAGTTTAGCGTCTGGGGGGCAAGAGACCCAGTACTTC. The complete variable domain, with remaining parts taken from reference TRBV28 and TRBJ2-5, reads DVKVTQSSRYLVKRTGEKVFLECVQDMDHENMFWYRQDPGLGLRLIYFSYDVKMKEKGDIPEGYSVSREKKERFSLILESASTNQTSMYLCASSLASGGQETQYFGPGTRLLVL.

This clonotype was found a few times. This rearrangement joins TRBV20-1 to TRBJ1-1; no clear D. The CDR3 length is 14 residues. CDR1 and CDR2 from the germline V gene are DFQATT and SNEGSKA (reference sequence). Trimming pared 5 bases from V and 0 bases from J, leaving 13 bases between. Written as DNA, the CDR3 is TGCAGTGCTCTCACCACAGTAATGAACACTGAAGCTTTCTTT. This gives the protein CSALTTVMNTEAFF.

The chain has TRBV28 and TRBJ1-1; maybe TRBD1 (5 bases). V was cut by 2 bases and J by 10 bases, with 11 bases left in between. The CDR3 contains 12 residues. The germline V gene has CDR1 MDHEN and CDR2 SYDVKM. CDR3 region: CASSLTTGRAFF. CDR3 DNA sequence: TGTGCCAGCAGTTTAACAACAGGAAGAGCTTTCTTT.

This clonotype was picked up a small number of times. The chain couples TRBV20-1 to TRBJ1-2; D perhaps matches TRBD1 (6 bases). Germline V gene sequence: CDR1 DFQATT, CDR2 SNEGSKA (reference sequence). The CDR3 consists of 12 residues. Trimming took 5 bases from V and 7 from J, leaving 14 bases between them. The CDR3 DNA is TGCAGTGCTTCAATACAGGGAGGTGGCTACACCTTC. Its translation is CSASIQGGGYTF.

This clonotype has at least ten counts. The chain joins TRBV28 to TRBJ1-6; D is unclear. The CDR3 has 12 residues. CDR1 is MDHEN and CDR2 is SYDVKM in the germline V gene. With 10 bases removed from V and 10 bases from J, the gap between germline ends came to 14 bases. The chain's CDR3 is CATLQSLSPLHF. The CDR3 bases are TGTGCCACACTCCAGTCCTTATCACCCCTCCACTTT.

The chain has TRBV19 and TRBJ2-1; no clear D. This CDR3 is built from 13 residues. The germline V and J ends were trimmed by 5 bases and 1 base, with 6 bases remaining between them. CDR1 and CDR2 (germline): LNHDA, SQIVND (reference sequence). The CDR3 loop is CASSGLSYNEQFF. CDR3 DNA sequence: TGTGCCAGTAGTGGGCTGTCCTACAATGAGCAGTTCTTC.